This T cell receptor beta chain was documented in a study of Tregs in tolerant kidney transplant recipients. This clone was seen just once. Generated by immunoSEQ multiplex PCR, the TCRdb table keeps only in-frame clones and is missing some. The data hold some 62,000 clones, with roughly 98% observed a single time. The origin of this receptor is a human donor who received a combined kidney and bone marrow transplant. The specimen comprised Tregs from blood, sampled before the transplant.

CDR3 sequence (DNA): TGCGCCAGCAGCTTGTTTGTCGGGATCAGCGGGGAGCTGTTTTTT. It specifies CASSLFVGISGELFF. The chain couples TRBV5-1 to TRBJ2-2; TRBD2 might be the D (5 bases). V shed 1 base and J shed 7 bases, with 14 bases lying between them. CDR1 is SGHRS, CDR2 YFSETQ, per germline. The CDR3 runs 15 residues.